The subject of this entry is one T cell receptor (beta chain). Its antigen is not identified. Measured with immunoSEQ multiplex PCR; TCRdb has only the in-frame clones, and not every one. The sample comprises approximately 140,000 clones, about 93% of which are singletons, and about 1.3% rests with the top ten. This sample is drawn from a study of T cell responses to AZD1222 COVID-19 vaccine. Germline CDR1 and CDR2: SQVTM and ANQGSEA. The CDR3 totals 13 residues. Trimming cost V 4 bases and J 0 bases, with 9 bases left between them. Findings and caveats of the study: Regions 160-218 and 743-854 held dominance among vaccine-associated CD4 TCRs, which spanned spike.

The receptor's source is an adult in good health. The specimen comprised peripheral blood, sampled on day 0 of AZD1222 vaccination. This chain links TRBV29-1 with TRBJ1-2, with D hard to call. CDR3 protein: CSVVTEANYGYTF. As DNA, the CDR3 is TGCAGCGTTGTTACAGAAGCTAACTATGGCTACACCTTC. Full variable domain (missing parts from reference TRBV29-1 and TRBJ1-2): SAVISQKPSRDICQRGTSLTIQCQVDSQVTMMFWYRQQPGQSLTLIATANQGSEATYESGFVIDKFPISRPNLTFSTLTVSNMSPEDSSIYLCSVVTEANYGYTFGSGTRLTVV.